The 25 T cell receptor beta chains reported below all come from one sample, sequenced in a study of tumor-infiltrating lymphocytes in primary liver carcinoma. Production of TCR beta cDNA used 400 to 650 ng total RNA together with a constant-region primer. Each TCR beta library was derived from three nested multiplex PCR rounds that employed slightly modified ARM-PCR. It was with TRBV1-TRBV30 forward primers and a C-beta reverse primer that the first two PCR rounds were run, at around 9 cycles each. In TCRdb, the multiplex PCR reads were re-called with MiXCR into one record per CDR3 protein. The table lists approximately 40,000 distinct CDR3 sequences, around 70% of them singletons. Co-extraction of both nucleic acids (RNA and DNA) used about 18-31 mg of unsorted bulk tissue. Material for sequencing was liver tumor tissue from sampling region 2. The subset denotes: tumor region T2, inferior pole. The receptor source for this set is a middle-aged man with primary liver carcinoma and hepatitis B virus infection.

In regard to this clonotype: In this CDR3 the conserved last residue, phenylalanine or tryptophan, is missing, so a read error is likely. The V and J genes are TRBV7-8 and TRBJ2-7; D may be TRBD2 (5 bases). Germline V gene lookup returns CDR1 SGHVS and CDR2 FQNEAQ. Trimming left V 9 bases short and J 7 bases short, with 25 bases between. The CDR3 covers 15 residues. In DNA form, the CDR3 reads TGTGCCAGAAGGAACTTCGGGGAAACCCCTTGGGAGCAGTACTTG. It encodes CARRNFGETPWEQYL.

The count of this clonotype is one. This rearrangement joins TRBV28 to TRBJ2-3, with TRBD2 identical over 9 bases. This CDR3 comprises 16 residues. Germline V gives CDR1 MDHEN, CDR2 SYDVKM. The V segment lost 4 bases and the J segment 4 bases; nucleotides outside the gene matches: 9. The CDR3 here is CASSSSTSGYADTQYF. The CDR3 region has the DNA TGTGCCAGCAGTTCATCGACTAGCGGCTACGCAGATACGCAGTATTTT.

As concerns this clonotype: Just one base apart from a much larger clone, this may be a read error. The V and J genes are TRBV9 and TRBJ1-3, with D perhaps TRBD1 (5 bases). Looked up from germline, CDR1 is SGDLS and CDR2 is YYNGEE. CDR3 length equals 15 residues. The CDR3 bases are TGTGCCAGCAGCGCCGGGACCTTGGGAGGAACCACCATATATTTT. This sequence encodes CASSAGTLGGTTIYF.

A note on this clonotype: One end of the junction does not line up with germline, which may come from a read error. The chain uses TRBV5-1 and TRBJ2-2, with TRBD1 identical over 7 bases. CDR1 and CDR2 (germline): SGHRS, YFSETQ. The CDR3 is 15 residues long. Here the CDR3 reads CASGDRVPNTGEPFF. The CDR3 DNA reads as TGCGCCAGCGGCGACAGGGTCCCGAACACTGGGGAGCCGTTTTTT. Using reference TRBV5-1 and TRBJ2-2 for the parts outside the CDR3, the full variable domain is KAGVTQTPRYLIKTRGQQVTLSCSPISGHRSVSWYQQTPGQGLQFLFEYFSETQRNKGNFPGRFSGRQFSNSRSEMNVSTLELGDSALYLCASGDRVPNTGEPFFGEGSRLTVL.

Details on this clonotype: The conserved closing phenylalanine or tryptophan is absent in this CDR3, likely reflecting a read error. The rearrangement joins TRBV12-3 or TRBV12-4 to TRBJ1-5; D is unresolved. The CDR3 extends over 12 amino acids. CDR3 in amino acids: CVSSIYDQPQHL. CDR3 sequence (DNA): TGTGTCAGCAGTATATACGATCAGCCCCAGCATTTA.

This clonotype was observed a few times. The CDR3 does not end in the conserved phenylalanine or tryptophan, so this is likely a read error. The V and J genes are TRBV5-4 and TRBJ2-2; 8 bases fit TRBD1. This CDR3 has 14 amino acids. Germline values: CDR1 SGHNT, CDR2 YYREEE (reference sequence). In DNA form, the CDR3 reads TGTGCCAGCAGCCCCCGACAGGGGCCCGGGGGGCTGTTTTTA. It codes for CASSPRQGPGGLFL.

This clonotype was counted ten times or more. The rearrangement uses TRBV12-3 or TRBV12-4 and TRBJ2-5, with D maybe TRBD1 (5 bases). Trimming pared 8 bases from V and 5 bases from J, leaving 12 bases between. There are 12 residues in the CDR3. CDR3 in amino acids: CASARARETQYF. The CDR3 coding sequence is TGTGCCAGCGCCAGGGCTCGCGAGACCCAGTACTTC.

A note on this clonotype: At one end the junction does not follow the germline gene, possibly because of a read error. The rearrangement uses TRBV4-2 and TRBJ2-2, with TRBD2 as a possible D gene (6 bases). Germline V gene lookup returns CDR1 LGHNA and CDR2 YNFKEQ. This CDR3 has 16 residues. The CDR3 region is CASSLDPSENTGELFF. CDR3 DNA sequence: TGTGCCAGCAGCCTAGATCCTAGCGAGAACACAGGGGAGCTGTTTTTT.

This clonotype was detected many times. The chain couples TRBV5-4 to TRBJ2-1; 10 bases line up with TRBD1. Germline CDR1 reads SGHNT; CDR2 reads YYREEE (reference sequence). J gave up 6 bases and V 0 bases, and 3 bases lay outside the gene matches. This CDR3 contains 15 residues. The CDR3, as DNA: TGTGCCAGCAGCTTGGGACAGGGGGCCGCCAATGAGCAGTTCTTC. As protein: CASSLGQGAANEQFF.

As regards this clonotype: The conserved final phenylalanine or tryptophan is absent from the CDR3, which likely points to a read error. It is unclear where the CDR3 begins or ends on the DNA, so no DNA is shown, and the CDR3 is as TCRdb lists it. The V call is TRBV6-1, the J call TRBJ2-2. Germline V gene sequence: CDR1 MNHNS, CDR2 SASEGT. The CDR3 region is 11 residues in length, termini included. CDR3 sequence: CAAADTGELFL.

This chain uses TRBV28 with TRBJ2-6; D might be TRBD2 (5 bases). V dropped 4 bases and J dropped 4 bases, with 17 bases sitting between them. CDR1 is MDHEN, CDR2 SYDVKM, per germline. CDR3 length equals 17 residues. This chain's CDR3 is CASSSALALSGANVLTF. CDR3 sequence (DNA): TGTGCCAGCAGTTCCGCTCTAGCTCTCTCCGGGGCCAACGTCCTGACTTTC.

V and J are TRBV7-8 and TRBJ1-1; TRBD1 might be the D (5 bases). CDR3 length: 14 residues. The germline gives CDR1 SGHVS, CDR2 FQNEAQ. Trimming shortened V by 5 bases and J by 5 bases, and 15 bases separated the two germline ends. CDR3 sequence reads: CASSLSGGNTEAFF. Written as DNA, the CDR3 is TGTGCCAGCAGCCTTTCGGGGGGGAATACTGAAGCTTTCTTT.

Details on this clonotype: A read error may account for a junction end that differs from germline. This chain connects TRBV5-1 to TRBJ2-1, with TRBD1 as a possible D gene (6 bases). The CDR3 is 15 amino acids. Germline V gives CDR1 SGHRS, CDR2 YFSETQ. The CDR3: CSSSSGTTLHNEQFF. The CDR3 bases are TGCTCCAGCAGCTCCGGGACAACCCTACACAATGAACAGTTCTTC.

Regarding this clonotype: A much larger clone differs by one base, so this may be a read error. The CDR3 region has the DNA TGTGTCAGCAGCCTAGCGGGGTCTAGCACAGATACGCAGTATTTT. Its translation is CVSSLAGSSTDTQYF. The genes are TRBV28 and TRBJ2-3; 9 nucleotides agree with TRBD2. The CDR3 has 15 amino acids. CDR1 and CDR2 (germline): MDHEN, SYDVKM.

This clonotype was observed a single time. V usage is TRBV20-1 and J usage is TRBJ2-4; D might be TRBD2 (6 bases). The germline CDR1 and CDR2 sequences are DFQATT and SNEGSKA (reference sequence). The CDR3 loop spans 15 amino acids. Trimming took off 4 bases at V and 8 bases at J, with 21 bases between the two ends. CDR3 in DNA: TGCAGTGCTATAGCGGCCACGGAGGGTCGGGACATTCAGTACTTC. Translating gives CSAIAATEGRDIQYF.

This sequence joins TRBV28 and TRBJ1-2; unclear D gene. Trimming pared 5 bases from V and 4 bases from J, leaving 14 bases between. Germline V gene data show CDR1 as MDHEN and CDR2 as SYDVKM. This CDR3 comprises 14 residues. The CDR3, as DNA: TGTGCCAGCAGTCGTAGGGTCAGGATCTATGGCTACACCTTC. Its translation: CASSRRVRIYGYTF.

This chain connects TRBV4-1 to TRBJ2-2; 10 nucleotides agree with TRBD2. The CDR3 has 21 amino acids. V dropped 0 bases and J dropped 7; count of bases not matched to a gene: 20. Germline CDR1 is MGHRA and CDR2 is YSYEKL. Here the CDR3 DNA reads TGCGCCAGCAGCCAAGATTTCGCAGGACTAGCGGAAGCCCCGGGGGACGGGGAGCTGTTTTTT. It translates to CASSQDFAGLAEAPGDGELFF.

In the case of this clonotype: Without the conserved terminal phenylalanine or tryptophan, this CDR3 likely stems from a read error. This chain joins TRBV11-2 and TRBJ2-1; 8 bases are shared with TRBD2. The CDR3 totals 17 residues. In germline, CDR1 is SGHAT, CDR2 FQNNGV. The CDR3 DNA is TGTACCAGCAGTCCCCGCGGTAGCGGGATTATCTACAATGAGCAGTTCTTA. Protein: CTSSPRGSGIIYNEQFL.

This clonotype was found once. No conserved phenylalanine or tryptophan ends this CDR3, so it is likely a read error. Because the CDR3's place on the DNA is in doubt, the DNA is left out and the CDR3 is given as listed by TCRdb. The CDR3 here is CASSYSGNTEASL. The chain uses TRBV6-2 or TRBV6-3 and TRBJ1-1. The CDR3 totals 13 residues, both ends included. Germline lookup yields CDR1 MNHEY and CDR2 SVGEGT.

J is TRBJ2-1 and V is TRBV11-3; no firm D call. Trimming took 5 bases from V and 5 from J, leaving 13 bases between them. Germline V gene sequence: CDR1 SGHNT, CDR2 YENEEA. The CDR3 has 14 amino acids. The CDR3 DNA follows: TGTGCCAGCAGCGTAAGAGGACGGGACAATGAGCAGTTCTTC. Translated, it gives CASSVRGRDNEQFF. Based on the CDR3 plus reference TRBV11-3 and TRBJ2-1, the full variable domain is EAGVVQSPRYKIIEKKQPVAFWCNPISGHNTLYWYLQNLGQGPELLIRYENEEAVDDSQLPKDRFSAERLKGVDSTLKIQPAELGDSAVYLCASSVRGRDNEQFFGPGTRLTVL.

This clonotype occurred once. The J gene is TRBJ2-3, the V gene TRBV12-3 or TRBV12-4; 9 positions agree with TRBD2. Trimming cost V 3 bases and J 8 bases; bases outside gene matches: 6. This CDR3 spans 14 amino acids. CDR3 bases: TGTGCCAGCAGTTTTGCGGGGGGGCTCCCTACGCAGTATTTT. Residues: CASSFAGGLPTQYF.

A few counts support this clonotype. The J gene is TRBJ1-1, the V gene TRBV9; D unclear. Germline CDR1 and CDR2: SGDLS and YYNGEE. V shed 7 bases and J shed 2 bases, with 9 bases lying between them. The CDR3 length is 12 residues. CDR3 sequence: CASSPGNTEAFF. The CDR3 nucleotides are TGTGCCAGCTCCCCGGGTAACACTGAAGCTTTCTTT.

Notes on this clonotype: Compared with germline, one end of the junction differs, possibly owing to a read error. The chain recombines TRBV29-1 with TRBJ2-6, with D possibly matching TRBD1 (5 bases). CDR3 length equals 14 residues. The germline V gene has CDR1 SQVTM and CDR2 ANQGSEA. CDR3 amino acids: CSVEGQTGVNVLTF. The CDR3 region has the DNA TGCAGCGTCGAAGGACAAACTGGGGTCAACGTTCTGACTTTC.

Concerning this clonotype itself: One junction end disagrees with the germline gene, perhaps due to a read error. The V gene is TRBV12-3 or TRBV12-4, the J gene TRBJ1-5, with D possibly TRBD1 on 5 matching bases. The CDR3 length is 14 residues. The CDR3 loop is CVNSFRASEQPQHF. In DNA, the CDR3 is TGTGTCAACAGTTTCAGGGCGTCGGAGCAGCCACAGCATTTT.

Regarding this clonotype: This may be a read error, as it is one base from a much larger clone. V gene TRBV2 combines with J gene TRBJ2-2; 8 bases fit TRBD1. Germline CDR1 and CDR2: SNHLY and FYNNEI. With V trimmed by 6 bases and J by 3 bases, 3 bases remained unmatched. The CDR3 sequence is 14 residues long. DNA of the CDR3: TGTGCCAGCAGAGTGGACAGGGACACCGGGGAGCTGTTTTTT. The encoded protein is CASRVDRDTGELFF.